One sample yielded the 7 T cell receptor beta chains listed below, sequenced in a study of T cells after posttransplantation cyclophosphamide. Sequencing was performed with immunoSEQ multiplex PCR; in TCRdb, only in-frame clones are kept and a portion is missing. This repertoire holds more than 35,000 clones, and none appear only once. The sequenced sample was PBMCs. The receptors were sampled from a man aged 50 or older in good health, CMV-negative, and a related stem cell transplant donor.

Ten or more counts support this clone. V usage is TRBV5-4 and J usage is TRBJ2-7; unclear D gene. The CDR3 has 12 residues. Germline CDR1 SGHNT, CDR2 YYREEE (reference sequence). Trimming left V 4 bases short and J 3 bases short, with 8 bases between. CDR3 residues: CASSLGVYEQYF. The CDR3 nucleotides are TGTGCCAGCAGCCTCGGAGTCTACGAGCAGTACTTC.

This clone has at least ten counts. V gene TRBV29-1 combines with J gene TRBJ1-3; the D is unclear. Germline lookup yields CDR1 SQVTM and CDR2 ANQGSEA. The CDR3 contains 11 residues. Trimming left V 3 bases short and J 4 bases short, with 4 bases between. The CDR3 protein is CSVDRGNTIYF. In DNA, the CDR3 is TGCAGCGTTGACAGGGGAAACACCATATATTTT.

Ten or more counts support this clone. The chain employs TRBV7-9 and TRBJ1-2; 7 nucleotides align to TRBD1. The CDR3 consists of 13 residues. J gave up 7 bases and V 4 bases, and 6 bases lay outside the gene matches. CDR1 and CDR2 from the germline V gene are SEHNR and FQNEAQ (reference sequence). CDR3 in amino acids: CASSSGQLGGYTF. The CDR3 nucleotides are TGTGCCAGCAGCTCGGGACAGTTGGGTGGCTACACCTTC.

This clone has a count of ten or more. The V and J genes are TRBV7-9 and TRBJ1-3, with a weak D call TRBD1 (6 bases). The CDR3 extends over 16 amino acids. V was cut by 6 bases and J by 0 bases, with 15 bases left in between. The germline CDR1 and CDR2 sequences are SEHNR and FQNEAQ (reference sequence). CDR3 region: CASSRGGPNSGNTIYF. DNA of the CDR3: TGTGCCAGCAGTCGGGGGGGGCCTAACTCTGGAAACACCATATATTTT.

This clone showed up many times. V and J are TRBV9 and TRBJ2-2, with 9 bases fitting TRBD2. The junction had 4 bases not matched to a gene; V was cut back by 6 bases and J by 1 base. The CDR3 contains 15 residues. Germline V gene lookup returns CDR1 SGDLS and CDR2 YYNGEE. This CDR3 reads CASNRGGVNTGELFF. DNA of the CDR3: TGTGCCAGCAACCGCGGGGGGGTGAACACCGGGGAGCTGTTTTTT.

At least ten counts were recorded for this clone. The genes are TRBV4-3 and TRBJ1-3, with 10 bases identical to TRBD1. The CDR3 runs 16 residues. Germline trimming cut 1 base from V and 7 bases from J; bases unmatched to any gene: 7. Germline CDR1 reads LGHNA; CDR2 reads YSLEER. The DNA of the CDR3 is TGCGCCAGCAGCCAAGTCCAGACAGGGGGCTGGAACACCATATATTTT. Protein: CASSQVQTGGWNTIYF.

This clone was seen at least ten times. One junction end does not reproduce the germline sequence, and a read error may be involved. J is TRBJ1-1 and V is TRBV5-4; D is unclear. The CDR3 runs 14 residues. The germline V gene encodes CDR1 SGHNT and CDR2 YYREEE (reference sequence). CDR3 loop: CVSSLGRGNTEAFF. DNA of the CDR3: TGTGTCAGCAGCTTGGGTCGGGGGAACACTGAAGCTTTCTTT.